This T cell receptor beta chain was found in a study of blood T cells in healthy people across ages. General study results and limits: PBMCs were not sorted, which prevented a conclusive comparison of naive versus antigen-experienced cells. In long-lived donors, naive CD4+ cell counts and diversity exceeded those of aged donors.

For the second PCR, which ran for 7 to 11 cycles, a sample-barcoded 5' primer and a J-beta primer mix were used. Each cDNA molecule received a tag from a template-switch adaptor that had 12 random nucleotides. From the 5' RACE reads, TCRdb called clonotypes with MiXCR, one entry per CDR3 protein. The profile shows roughly 1.9 million distinct CDR3 sequences, around 42% of them singletons. The germline gives CDR1 SGHDN, CDR2 FVKESK. This CDR3 spans 17 amino acids. There are a few counts of this clonotype. Its specificity is not known. The receptor was isolated from a human donor in good health. The J gene is TRBJ2-4, the V gene TRBV14, with D perhaps matching TRBD1 (5 bases). TRBJ2-7 explains the end of the DNA better; the J call may be wrong. Input material: blood. The CDR3: CASSHHQKLGLGYEQYF. In DNA, the CDR3 is TGTGCCAGCAGCCACCACCAAAAGTTGGGGCTTGGATACGAGCAGTACTTC.